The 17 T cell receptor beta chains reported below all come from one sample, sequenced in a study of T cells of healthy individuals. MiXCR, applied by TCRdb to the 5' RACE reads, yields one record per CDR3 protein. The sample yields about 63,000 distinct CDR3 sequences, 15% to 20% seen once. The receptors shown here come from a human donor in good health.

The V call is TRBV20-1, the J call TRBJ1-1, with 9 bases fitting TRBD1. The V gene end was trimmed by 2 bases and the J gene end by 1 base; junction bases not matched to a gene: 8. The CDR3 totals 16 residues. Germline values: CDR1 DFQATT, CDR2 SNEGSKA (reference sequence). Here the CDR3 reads CSARSTGGLGNTEAFF. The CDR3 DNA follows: TGCAGTGCTAGAAGTACAGGGGGCCTTGGGAACACTGAAGCTTTCTTT.

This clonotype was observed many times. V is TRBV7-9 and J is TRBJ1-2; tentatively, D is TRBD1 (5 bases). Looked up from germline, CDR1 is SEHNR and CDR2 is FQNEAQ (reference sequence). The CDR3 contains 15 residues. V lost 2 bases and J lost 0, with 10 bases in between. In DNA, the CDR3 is TGTGCCAGCAGCTTAACCAGGGACCCTAACTATGGCTACACCTTC. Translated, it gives CASSLTRDPNYGYTF.

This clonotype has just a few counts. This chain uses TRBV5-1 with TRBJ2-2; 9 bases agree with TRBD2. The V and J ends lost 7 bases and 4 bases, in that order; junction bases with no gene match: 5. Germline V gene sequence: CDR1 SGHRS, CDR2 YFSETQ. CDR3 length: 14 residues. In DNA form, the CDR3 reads TGCGCCAGCGGAGGCGGGAGGGGCACCGGGGAGCTGTTTTTT. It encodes CASGGGRGTGELFF.

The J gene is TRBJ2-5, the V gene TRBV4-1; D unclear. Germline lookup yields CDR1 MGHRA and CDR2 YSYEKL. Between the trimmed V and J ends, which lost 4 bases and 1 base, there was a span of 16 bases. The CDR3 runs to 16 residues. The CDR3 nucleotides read TGCGCCAGCAGCCCGTTAGGGCAACGACTCCAAGAGACCCAGTACTTC. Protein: CASSPLGQRLQETQYF.

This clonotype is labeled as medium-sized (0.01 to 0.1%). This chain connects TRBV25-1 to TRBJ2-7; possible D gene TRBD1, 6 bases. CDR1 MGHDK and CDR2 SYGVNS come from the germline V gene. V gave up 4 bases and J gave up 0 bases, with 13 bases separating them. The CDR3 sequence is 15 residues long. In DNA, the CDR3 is TGTGCCAGCAGTGCCAACCGGGACAACTCCTACGAGCAGTACTTC. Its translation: CASSANRDNSYEQYF.

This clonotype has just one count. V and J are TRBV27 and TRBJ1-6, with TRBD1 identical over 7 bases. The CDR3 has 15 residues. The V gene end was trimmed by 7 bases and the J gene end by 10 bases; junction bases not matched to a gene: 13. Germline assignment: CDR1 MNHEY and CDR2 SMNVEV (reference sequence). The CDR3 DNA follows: TGTGCCAGCACCACCGACAGGGCGGGTCGGTCACCCCTCCACTTT. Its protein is CASTTDRAGRSPLHF.

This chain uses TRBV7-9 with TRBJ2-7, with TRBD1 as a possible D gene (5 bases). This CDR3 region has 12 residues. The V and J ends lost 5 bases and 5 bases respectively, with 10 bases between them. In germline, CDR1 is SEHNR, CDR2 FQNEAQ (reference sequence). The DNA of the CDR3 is TGTGCCAGCAGCATAGGGGCACACGAGCAGTACTTC. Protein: CASSIGAHEQYF.

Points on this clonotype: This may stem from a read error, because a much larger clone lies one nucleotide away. The CDR3: CASTSGEGHEKLFF. The DNA for the CDR3 is TGTGCCAGCACGTCCGGGGAGGGACATGAAAAACTGTTTTTT. The genes are TRBV6-5 and TRBJ1-4, with TRBD1 as a possible D gene (5 bases). V dropped 7 bases and J dropped 6 bases, with 15 bases sitting between them. Germline CDR1 and CDR2: MNHEY and SVGAGI. The CDR3 loop spans 14 amino acids.

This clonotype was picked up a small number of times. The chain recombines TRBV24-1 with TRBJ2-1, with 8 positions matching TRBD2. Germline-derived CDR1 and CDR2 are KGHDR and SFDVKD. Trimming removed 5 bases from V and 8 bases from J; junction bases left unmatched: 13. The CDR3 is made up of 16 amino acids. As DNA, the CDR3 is TGTGCCACCAGTGTGGCGCGGGGGGTCGTTTCGGATGAGCAGTTCTTC. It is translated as CATSVARGVVSDEQFF.

The CDR3 DNA is TGCGCCAGCAGCTTGGCCCGCGATGAGCAGTTCTTC. Protein: CASSLARDEQFF. The J gene is TRBJ2-1, the V gene TRBV5-1; unclear D gene. Per germline, CDR1 SGHRS and CDR2 YFSETQ. V shed 0 bases and J shed 8 bases, with 6 bases lying between them. The CDR3 contains 12 residues.

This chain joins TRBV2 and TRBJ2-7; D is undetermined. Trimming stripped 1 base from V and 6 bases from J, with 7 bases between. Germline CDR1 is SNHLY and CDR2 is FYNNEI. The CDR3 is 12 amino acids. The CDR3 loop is CASSEGVREQYF. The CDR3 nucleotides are TGTGCCAGCAGTGAAGGGGTCCGCGAGCAGTACTTC.

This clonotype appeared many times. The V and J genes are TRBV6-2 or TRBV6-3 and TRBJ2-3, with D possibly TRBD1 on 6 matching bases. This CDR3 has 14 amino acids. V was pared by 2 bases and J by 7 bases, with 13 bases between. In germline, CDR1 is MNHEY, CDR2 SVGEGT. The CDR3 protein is CASSYSRQANTQYF. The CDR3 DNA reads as TGTGCCAGCAGTTACAGCCGACAGGCGAATACGCAGTATTTT.

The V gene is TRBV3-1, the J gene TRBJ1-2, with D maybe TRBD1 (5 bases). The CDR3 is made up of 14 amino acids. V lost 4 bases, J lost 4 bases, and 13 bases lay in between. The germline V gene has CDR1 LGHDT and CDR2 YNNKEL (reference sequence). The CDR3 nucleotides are TGTGCCAGCAGCCCCAAGACAGATAGCTATGGCTACACCTTC. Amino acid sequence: CASSPKTDSYGYTF.

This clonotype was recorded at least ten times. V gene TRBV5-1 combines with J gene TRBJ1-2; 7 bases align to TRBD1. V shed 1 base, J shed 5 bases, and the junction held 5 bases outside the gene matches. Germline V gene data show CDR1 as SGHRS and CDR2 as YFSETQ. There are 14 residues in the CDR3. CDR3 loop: CASSLSSGGYGYTF. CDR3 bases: TGCGCCAGCAGCTTGAGCTCAGGGGGGTATGGCTACACCTTC.

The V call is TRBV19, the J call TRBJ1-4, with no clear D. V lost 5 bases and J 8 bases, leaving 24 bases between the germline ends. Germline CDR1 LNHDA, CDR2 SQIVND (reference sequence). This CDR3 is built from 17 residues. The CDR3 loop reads CASSWMLRQRRAEKLFF. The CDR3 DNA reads TGTGCCAGTAGTTGGATGTTAAGGCAAAGGCGTGCCGAAAAACTGTTTTTT.

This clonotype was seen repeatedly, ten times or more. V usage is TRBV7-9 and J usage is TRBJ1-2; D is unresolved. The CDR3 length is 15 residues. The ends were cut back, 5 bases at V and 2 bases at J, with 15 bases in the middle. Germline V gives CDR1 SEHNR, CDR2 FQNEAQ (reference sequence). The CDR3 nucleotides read TGTGCCAGCAGCCTAGGGTTGGGCGGGAACTATGGCTACACCTTC. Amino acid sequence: CASSLGLGGNYGYTF.

The DNA for the CDR3 is TGCAGCGCACTTTCTAACTCCGGACCGTTTCCTGAAGCTTTCTTT. As protein: CSALSNSGPFPEAFF. The V gene is TRBV29-1, the J gene TRBJ1-1; no clear D. V was trimmed by 7 bases and J by 6 bases, leaving 24 bases between them. Germline-derived CDR1 and CDR2 are SQVTM and ANQGSEA. The CDR3 is 15 amino acids.